The source of this T cell receptor beta chain is a study of T cells in Graves' hyperthyroidism and ophthalmopathy. General study results and limits: Blood samples included most of the expanded thyroid clonotypes exceeding 0.001.

This clonotype was seen repeatedly, ten times or more. The antigen is unknown. Germline V gene sequence: CDR1 SGHNT, CDR2 YENEEA. CDR3 length: 15 residues. V shed 4 bases and J shed 4 bases, with 16 bases lying between them. Amplification yielded TCR beta CDR3 regions, with RNA transcripts as the source. The HTBI set primed first-round TCR CDR3 RT-PCR. TCRdb reprocessed the multiplex PCR reads via MiXCR and lists one record per CDR3 protein. The data show 250,000 to 350,000 distinct CDR3 sequences, about 20% seen once. V gene TRBV11-3 combines with J gene TRBJ1-1, with D possibly matching TRBD1 (6 bases). This receptor was taken from a man between 25 and 39 years old with Graves' ophthalmopathy. Source material: blood. CDR3 amino acids: CASSSRTAWGTEAFF. CDR3 nucleotide sequence: TGTGCCAGCAGCTCCCGGACAGCTTGGGGCACTGAAGCTTTCTTT.